The 29 T cell receptor beta chains given below trace back to one sample, sequenced in a study of blood T cell repertoires in COVID-19. Produced via immunoSEQ multiplex PCR; TCRdb's table is partial and in-frame only. This table has over 200,000 clones, roughly 86% appearing once. Sequencing input: peripheral blood. Every receptor here comes from a woman aged 25 to 39 who had recovered from COVID-19.

This sequence joins TRBV6-1 and TRBJ1-1; D is uncertain. The CDR3 is 13 residues long. CDR1 is MNHNS and CDR2 is SASEGT in the germline V gene. V was shortened by 2 bases and J by 1 base, with 5 bases between the two germline ends. CDR3 sequence (DNA): TGTGCCAGCAGTGAATGGGCGAACACTGAAGCTTTCTTT. Translation: CASSEWANTEAFF.

The V and J genes are TRBV11-2 and TRBJ1-1; D not resolved. CDR1 is SGHAT, CDR2 FQNNGV, per germline. Trimming pared 2 bases from V and 0 bases from J, leaving 10 bases between. The CDR3 loop spans 15 amino acids. CDR3 DNA: TGTGCCAGCAGCTTATATACAGATATGAACACTGAAGCTTTCTTT. This translates into CASSLYTDMNTEAFF.

This chain links TRBV29-1 with TRBJ2-7; 9 bases are shared with TRBD1. Germline lookup yields CDR1 SQVTM and CDR2 ANQGSEA. This CDR3 is 12 amino acids long. V lost 7 bases to trimming and J lost 2 bases; unmatched junction nucleotides: 3. The CDR3 sequence is CSGGTGPYEQYF. CDR3 DNA sequence: TGCAGCGGGGGGACAGGGCCCTACGAGCAGTACTTC.

This chain uses TRBV10-3 with TRBJ2-1; 7 nucleotides align to TRBD1. The J segment lost 5 bases and the V segment lost 3 bases, leaving 7 bases of the junction unmatched. This CDR3 is built from 15 residues. Germline CDR1 reads ENHRY; CDR2 reads SYGVKD. The CDR3 region is CAISDPGTANNEQFF. The CDR3 DNA reads as TGTGCCATCAGTGATCCCGGGACAGCAAACAATGAGCAGTTCTTC.

The chain is built from TRBV29-1 and TRBJ1-1, with 7 nucleotides matching TRBD1. The CDR3 is 13 amino acids. Germline V gene lookup returns CDR1 SQVTM and CDR2 ANQGSEA. V dropped 7 bases and J dropped 6; count of bases not matched to a gene: 11. This CDR3 is CSGGTAQGSEAFF. CDR3 nucleotides: TGCAGCGGGGGGACAGCCCAAGGATCTGAAGCTTTCTTT.

The gene calls are TRBV18 and TRBJ2-1, with TRBD1 matching 7 bases. The CDR3 runs 13 residues. Germline V lookup: CDR1 KGHSH, CDR2 LQKENI. V dropped 5 bases and J dropped 4; count of bases not matched to a gene: 2. The CDR3 DNA reads TGTGCCAGCTCAAGGACAGGATACAATGAGCAGTTCTTC. Its protein is CASSRTGYNEQFF.

The V gene is TRBV5-6, the J gene TRBJ1-4; 7 bases match TRBD1. Unmatched junction bases numbered 12, after V lost 3 bases and J lost 7 bases. Germline lookup yields CDR1 SGHDT and CDR2 YYEEEE. This CDR3 contains 16 residues. The DNA of the CDR3 is TGTGCCAGCAGCTCGAAATTACAGGGGTGGAGTGAAAAACTGTTTTTT. Amino acids: CASSSKLQGWSEKLFF.

This rearrangement joins TRBV19 to TRBJ2-7; tentative D call: TRBD1 (6 bases). Germline V gene lookup returns CDR1 LNHDA and CDR2 SQIVND (reference sequence). CDR3 length equals 13 residues. The V and J ends lost 6 bases and 5 bases respectively, with 14 bases between them. The CDR3 reads CASSIQGFDEQYF. CDR3 bases: TGTGCCAGTAGCATACAGGGTTTCGACGAGCAGTACTTC.

The chain recombines TRBV6-5 with TRBJ1-2; TRBD1 matches at 7 bases. The junction had 11 bases not matched to a gene; V was cut back by 9 bases and J by 4 bases. Germline V gene lookup returns CDR1 MNHEY and CDR2 SVGAGI. The CDR3 runs 14 residues. The CDR3 is CASADRVGGYGYTF. The DNA of the CDR3 is TGTGCCAGTGCAGACAGGGTGGGTGGCTATGGCTACACCTTC.

CDR3 nucleotide sequence: TGTGCCAGCAGCCTCTACCCCACTAGCGGGGTTTACAATGAGCAGTTCTTC. Its protein product is CASSLYPTSGVYNEQFF. The V call is TRBV5-5, the J call TRBJ2-1; 10 nucleotides agree with TRBD2. Germline CDR1 reads SGHKS; CDR2 reads YYEKEE (reference sequence). The CDR3 consists of 17 residues. The ends lost 4 bases at V and 4 bases at J; junction bases unmatched: 11.

This clone was detected only once. The chain carries TRBV7-9 and TRBJ2-7; 7 bases agree with TRBD1. CDR1 SEHNR and CDR2 FQNEAQ come from the germline V gene (reference sequence). The V and J ends lost 5 bases and 7 bases, in that order; junction bases with no gene match: 14. The CDR3 has 15 residues. The CDR3 coding sequence is TGTGCCAGCAGCCATAGACAGGGAGATTCGGGGGAGCAGTACTTC. This translates into CASSHRQGDSGEQYF.

V usage is TRBV6-5 and J usage is TRBJ1-1, with D unclear. This CDR3 is built from 13 residues. Trimming stripped 2 bases from V and 3 bases from J, with 7 bases between. Germline V CDR1 and CDR2: MNHEY, SVGAGI. The CDR3 reads CASSYSQDTEAFF. In DNA form, the CDR3 reads TGTGCCAGCAGTTACAGCCAGGACACTGAAGCTTTCTTT.

The chain carries TRBV7-9 and TRBJ1-1, with a weak D call TRBD1 (5 bases). Germline CDR1 is SEHNR and CDR2 is FQNEAQ (reference sequence). Trimming pared 6 bases from V and 4 bases from J, leaving 18 bases between. This CDR3 spans 15 amino acids. The CDR3 protein is CASSRSITGVTEAFF. The CDR3 bases are TGTGCCAGCAGTCGATCGATTACAGGCGTCACTGAAGCTTTCTTT.

This clone has more than one count but fewer than ten. The J gene is TRBJ2-7, the V gene TRBV12-3 or TRBV12-4; D may be TRBD2 (6 bases). The CDR3 sequence is 12 residues long. V dropped 11 bases and J dropped 5 bases, with 16 bases sitting between them. The CDR3 DNA sequence: TGTGCCTCGGGGCGGGGCAAGGACGAGCAGTACTTC. Amino acid sequence: CASGRGKDEQYF.

The V gene is TRBV6-5, the J gene TRBJ2-5; 9 bases agree with TRBD1. Germline-derived CDR1 and CDR2 are MNHEY and SVGAGI. The CDR3 extends over 15 amino acids. V was clipped by 5 bases and J by 5 bases; unmatched bases: 9. The CDR3: CASSPPGQGTETQYF. In nucleotides, the CDR3 is TGTGCCAGCAGTCCCCCGGGACAGGGTACCGAGACCCAGTACTTC.

As to this clone: Other nucleotide sequences from this sample produce the same CDR3. The chain's CDR3 is CASSRWTGEKLFF. Here the CDR3 DNA reads TGCGCCAGCAGCAGGTGGACAGGGGAAAAACTGTTTTTT. The chain is built from TRBV5-1 and TRBJ1-4, with TRBD1 identical over 8 bases. This CDR3 comprises 13 residues. Germline-derived CDR1 and CDR2 are SGHRS and YFSETQ. Unmatched junction bases numbered 4, after V lost 4 bases and J lost 8 bases.

The rearrangement links TRBV18 to TRBJ2-1; 10 nucleotides match TRBD1. This CDR3 spans 18 amino acids. The germline CDR1 and CDR2 sequences are KGHSH and LQKENI. V gave up 4 bases and J gave up 0 bases; unmatched junction bases: 9. The chain's CDR3 is CASSQLGTGVSSYNEQFF. The CDR3 nucleotides are TGTGCCAGCTCACAGCTTGGGACAGGGGTGAGCTCCTACAATGAGCAGTTCTTC.

As DNA, the CDR3 is TGCGCCAGCAGACCCCCAGGGATAGGTGGCTACACCTTC. Its translation is CASRPPGIGGYTF. V and J are TRBV4-3 and TRBJ1-2, with a weak D call TRBD1 (5 bases). The ends were cut back, 6 bases at V and 7 bases at J, with 15 bases in the middle. This CDR3 is built from 13 residues. Germline CDR1 is LGHNA and CDR2 is YSLEER.

The chain recombines TRBV18 with TRBJ1-1, with unresolved D. The CDR3 covers 18 residues. Germline loops: CDR1 KGHSH, CDR2 LQKENI. Trimming cost V 3 bases and J 2 bases, with 22 bases left between them. The CDR3 protein is CASSPLGPHPLLNTEAFF. CDR3 in DNA: TGTGCCAGCTCACCTTTGGGCCCACACCCCCTTTTAAACACTGAAGCTTTCTTT.

The CDR3 region is CASSRGLAGETDGETQYF. The DNA for the CDR3 is TGTGCCAGCAGTCGGGGACTAGCGGGGGAAACGGACGGAGAGACCCAGTACTTC. The chain couples TRBV9 to TRBJ2-5; 14 bases agree with TRBD2. Germline CDR1 is SGDLS and CDR2 is YYNGEE. V lost 5 bases to trimming and J lost 4 bases; unmatched junction nucleotides: 13. CDR3 length: 18 amino acids.

This clone was detected a few times. The CDR3 is CASSYGWNEQFF. CDR3 DNA: TGTGCCAGCAGTTACGGTTGGAATGAGCAGTTCTTC. The chain recombines TRBV3-1 (or the pseudogene TRBV3-2) with TRBJ2-1; no firm D call. This CDR3 region has 12 residues. The germline V gene encodes CDR1 LGHDT and CDR2 YNNKEL (reference sequence). V dropped 6 bases and J dropped 7 bases, with 10 bases sitting between them.

The chain links TRBV13 to TRBJ1-3, with TRBD1 identical over 8 bases. V shed 5 bases, J shed 6 bases, and the junction held 6 bases outside the gene matches. This CDR3 has 14 residues. Looked up from germline, CDR1 is PRHDT and CDR2 is FYEKMQ (reference sequence). The CDR3 DNA sequence: TGTGCCAGCAGCGGACAGGGAGGAGTAAACACCATATATTTT. Translation: CASSGQGGVNTIYF.

V and J are TRBV7-6 and TRBJ1-3; the D gene is possibly TRBD1 (6 bases). The length of the CDR3 is 17 residues. Per the germline V gene, CDR1 is SGHVS and CDR2 is FNYEAQ. Trimming stripped 2 bases from V and 4 bases from J, with 18 bases between. DNA of the CDR3: TGTGCCAGCAGCTTATCTGCAGCGGGGGCGCGGGGAAACACCATATATTTT. Encoded protein: CASSLSAAGARGNTIYF.

The V call is TRBV12-3 or TRBV12-4, the J call TRBJ2-2; no reliable D call. V gave up 3 bases and J gave up 6 bases, with 5 bases separating them. The CDR3 is 12 amino acids. CDR3 nucleotides: TGTGCCAGCAGTTTCAGGTCCGGGGAGCTGTTTTTT. Protein: CASSFRSGELFF.

The CDR3 here is CASNPDGGNNQPQHF. Here the CDR3 DNA reads TGTGCCAGCAACCCCGACGGGGGGAACAATCAGCCCCAGCATTTT. The rearrangement uses TRBV9 and TRBJ1-5, with D perhaps matching TRBD1 (5 bases). This CDR3 has 15 residues. From germline, CDR1 is SGDLS and CDR2 YYNGEE. V lost 6 bases to trimming and J lost 3 bases, with 16 bases between them. The full variable domain, in which reference TRBV9 and TRBJ1-5 provide the parts outside the CDR3, is DSGVTQTPKHLITATGQRVTLRCSPRSGDLSVYWYQQSLDQGLQFLIQYYNGEERAKGNILERFSAQQFPDLHSELNLSSLELGDSALYFCASNPDGGNNQPQHFGDGTRLSIL.

The J gene is TRBJ2-7, the V gene TRBV10-3, with D unclear. Germline CDR1 is ENHRY and CDR2 is SYGVKD. This CDR3 has 13 residues. Trimming took 0 bases from V and 2 from J, leaving 5 bases between them. Written as DNA, the CDR3 is TGTGCCATCAGTGAGTCCAAAACCTACGAGCAGTACTTC. It yields the protein CAISESKTYEQYF.

The chain has TRBV30 and TRBJ2-3; perhaps TRBD1 as D (5 bases). From germline, CDR1 is GTSNPN and CDR2 SVGIG (reference sequence). CDR3 length: 13 residues. With 0 bases removed from V and 6 bases from J, the gap between germline ends came to 10 bases. The CDR3 DNA sequence: TGTGCCTGGAGTGTCACAGGATCCGATACGCAGTATTTT. This sequence encodes CAWSVTGSDTQYF.

J is TRBJ1-1 and V is TRBV5-1; tentative D call: TRBD1 (6 bases). CDR3 size: 14 residues. Germline values: CDR1 SGHRS, CDR2 YFSETQ. Trimming took 6 bases from V and 2 from J, leaving 14 bases between them. The DNA for the CDR3 is TGCGCCAGCACCGGTCAGGGGTCAAACACTGAAGCTTTCTTT. It codes for CASTGQGSNTEAFF.

The chain recombines TRBV5-4 with TRBJ2-3; 12 nucleotides agree with TRBD1. V was pared by 4 bases and J by 6 bases, with 9 bases of the junction left unmatched. Germline-derived CDR1 and CDR2 are SGHNT and YYREEE (reference sequence). This CDR3 region has 16 residues. In DNA form, the CDR3 reads TGTGCCAGCAGCACTGGGACAGGGGGCGAAGGGGATACGCAGTATTTT. It yields the protein CASSTGTGGEGDTQYF. The variable domain in full, completed from reference TRBV5-4 and TRBJ2-3, reads ETGVTQSPTHLIKTRGQQVTLRCSSQSGHNTVSWYQQALGQGPQFIFQYYREEENGRGNFPPRFSGLQFPNYSSELNVNALELDDSALYLCASSTGTGGEGDTQYFGPGTRLTVL.